This TCR beta chain originates from a study of T cell repertoires in cytomegalovirus infection. Overall study: The authors used CMV epitopes that were HLA-C-restricted (recently identified) and HLA-B-restricted (well studied). Both CMV infection and a matching HLA type were indicated by public TCR beta signatures.

Notes on the study in general: Frequencies of public TCR beta families were cumulated, and this identified carriers of CMV plus the relevant HLA.

TCRdb reprocessed the reads with MiXCR, giving one entry per CDR3 protein. This table holds just over 450,000 distinct CDR3 sequences, roughly 43% found once. As concerns this clonotype: Its antigen remains unknown.

Germline CDR1 and CDR2: SGHNT and YYREEE (reference sequence). The CDR3 covers 15 residues. V lost 1 base and J lost 5, with 13 bases in between. The sample in question was cultured PBMCs, obtained from culture after CMV antigen stimulation. The chain uses TRBV5-4 and TRBJ2-1; no firm D call. The sequence derives from a human donor in good health (CMV status not recorded). Some clones in this sample may be carry-over from other donors' samples. The CDR3 bases are TGTGCCAGCAGCTTGAGTCTAGTTGGGGACAATGAGCAGTTCTTC. Translated, it gives CASSLSLVGDNEQFF.